The 25 T cell receptor beta chains presented below share a single source sample, sequenced in a study of T-cell memory formation after mild COVID-19. TCRdb re-analysed the 5' RACE reads in MiXCR, keeping a single row per CDR3 protein. The table lists around 300,000 distinct CDR3 sequences, around 13% of them singletons, with about a fifth in the top ten. The sequenced sample consisted of PBMCs or a T cell subset sorted from them (not recorded which). Receptors originate from a man aged 18 to 35 who had mild COVID-19 (a few samples of this study predate the infection). Cell type and time point are not known.

CDR3 nucleotide sequence: TGTGCCAGCAGCTTGGCCCGACTAGCAAGGGAGACCCAGTACTTC. Translating it yields CASSLARLARETQYF. The gene calls are TRBV5-5 and TRBJ2-5; the match to TRBD2 covers 7 bases. This CDR3 comprises 15 residues. The V and J ends lost 0 bases and 5 bases, in that order; junction bases with no gene match: 7. Looked up from germline, CDR1 is SGHKS and CDR2 is YYEKEE (reference sequence).

V gene TRBV25-1 combines with J gene TRBJ2-5, with D unclear. Germline CDR1 reads MGHDK; CDR2 reads SYGVNS. V was trimmed by 2 bases and J by 5 bases, leaving 15 bases between them. The CDR3 covers 15 residues. The CDR3 loop reads CASSEAGAAGETQYF. The DNA of the CDR3 is TGTGCCAGCAGTGAAGCCGGAGCCGCTGGGGAGACCCAGTACTTC.

This clonotype showed up just a few times. V gene TRBV7-8 combines with J gene TRBJ2-3, with TRBD2 matching over 11 bases. The CDR3 extends over 16 amino acids. Per germline, CDR1 SGHVS and CDR2 FQNEAQ. V dropped 5 bases and J dropped 4; count of bases not matched to a gene: 8. The CDR3 loop reads CASSRLAGGPADTQYF. The CDR3 DNA follows: TGTGCCAGCAGCCGGCTAGCGGGGGGCCCCGCAGATACGCAGTATTTT. Combining the CDR3 with reference TRBV7-8 and TRBJ2-3 gives the whole variable domain GAGVSQSPRYKVAKRGQDVALRCDPISGHVSLFWYQQALGQGPEFLTYFQNEAQLDKSGLPSDRFFAERPEGSVSTLKIQRTQQEDSAVYLCASSRLAGGPADTQYFGPGTRLTVL.

This clonotype was seen ten or more times. The V call is TRBV5-1, the J call TRBJ1-2; the match to TRBD1 covers 9 bases. With 4 bases clipped from V and 8 bases from J, the junction kept 6 bases outside the gene matches. Germline V CDR1 and CDR2: SGHRS, YFSETQ. CDR3 length: 13 amino acids. This CDR3 reads CASSLGTGKGYTF. DNA for the CDR3: TGCGCCAGCAGCCTGGGGACAGGGAAAGGCTACACCTTC.

The rearrangement links TRBV5-4 to TRBJ1-2; D gene uncertain. CDR3 length equals 13 residues. The germline V gene has CDR1 SGHNT and CDR2 YYREEE (reference sequence). Trimming removed 1 base from V and 7 bases from J, with 11 bases in between. The DNA of the CDR3 is TGTGCCAGCAGCTTGAGCGTTTCGAGTGGCTACACCTTC. Translating gives CASSLSVSSGYTF.

V gene TRBV5-6 combines with J gene TRBJ2-7, with D tentatively TRBD1 or TRBD2 (5 bases each). The germline V and J ends were trimmed by 0 bases and 7 bases, with 11 bases remaining between them. The germline gives CDR1 SGHDT, CDR2 YYEEEE. CDR3 size: 13 residues. CDR3: CASSLGDVWEQYF. CDR3 DNA sequence: TGTGCCAGCAGCTTGGGGGACGTCTGGGAGCAGTACTTC.

This clonotype was observed many times. The rearrangement links TRBV5-1 to TRBJ2-1; 9 nucleotides match TRBD2. CDR1 and CDR2 from the germline V gene are SGHRS and YFSETQ. The CDR3 extends over 15 amino acids. Trimming removed 5 bases from V and 4 bases from J; junction bases left unmatched: 7. The CDR3 spells CASRTGTSSYNEQFF. The CDR3 bases are TGCGCCAGCAGAACCGGGACTAGCTCATACAATGAGCAGTTCTTC. Using reference TRBV5-1 and TRBJ2-1 for the parts outside the CDR3, the full variable domain is KAGVTQTPRYLIKTRGQQVTLSCSPISGHRSVSWYQQTPGQGLQFLFEYFSETQRNKGNFPGRFSGRQFSNSRSEMNVSTLELGDSALYLCASRTGTSSYNEQFFGPGTRLTVL.

CDR3 amino acids: CASSSRAGVNTEAFF. The CDR3 nucleotides are TGTGCCAGCAGTTCCAGAGCAGGGGTGAACACTGAAGCTTTCTTT. V gene TRBV7-8 combines with J gene TRBJ1-1; possible D gene TRBD1, 6 bases. Trimming pared 6 bases from V and 0 bases from J, leaving 14 bases between. This CDR3 region has 15 residues. The V gene's germline CDR1 is SGHVS and CDR2 FQNEAQ.

The V and J genes are TRBV2 and TRBJ2-5, with 7 bases that match TRBD1. Germline lookup yields CDR1 SNHLY and CDR2 FYNNEI. The CDR3 contains 13 residues. J gave up 4 bases and V 6 bases, and 5 bases lay outside the gene matches. CDR3 bases: TGTGCCAGCAGCTCGGACAGGTCAGAGACCCAGTACTTC. This gives the protein CASSSDRSETQYF. The whole variable domain, remainder taken from reference TRBV2 and TRBJ2-5, is EPEVTQTPSHQVTQMGQEVILRCVPISNHLYFYWYRQILGQKVEFLVSFYNNEISEKSEIFDDQFSVERPDGSNFTLKIRSTKLEDSAMYFCASSSDRSETQYFGPGTRLLVL.

This clonotype was recorded many times. This chain connects TRBV4-3 to TRBJ2-2; 12 nucleotides align to TRBD2. This CDR3 is 18 amino acids long. Germline V gives CDR1 LGHNA, CDR2 YSLEER. The J segment lost 4 bases and the V segment lost 0 bases, leaving 6 bases of the junction unmatched. The CDR3 protein is CASSQERPGLAGTGELFF. Written as DNA, the CDR3 is TGCGCCAGCAGCCAAGAACGTCCGGGACTAGCGGGCACCGGGGAGCTGTTTTTT.

This clonotype was observed a handful of times. V gene TRBV4-1 combines with J gene TRBJ1-1; D is undetermined. Trimming removed 4 bases at V and 1 base at J, with 7 bases between. The CDR3 runs 13 residues. Germline V gene lookup returns CDR1 MGHRA and CDR2 YSYEKL. This CDR3 reads CASSRPKNTEAFF. In DNA, the CDR3 is TGCGCCAGCAGCCGACCGAAGAACACTGAAGCTTTCTTT.

This chain connects TRBV12-5 to TRBJ1-2; a weak D match, TRBD1 (5 bases). CDR1 is LGHNT, CDR2 FRNRAP, per germline. V was pared by 4 bases and J by 6 bases, with 9 bases between. This CDR3 has 12 amino acids. This CDR3 reads CASGWDFDGYTF. The CDR3 coding sequence is TGTGCTAGTGGTTGGGACTTCGATGGCTACACCTTC.

This clonotype was observed at least ten times. V gene TRBV6-6 combines with J gene TRBJ2-7; D gene unclear. Per the germline V gene, CDR1 is MNHNY and CDR2 is SVGAGI (reference sequence). V lost 6 bases, J lost 3 bases, and 9 bases lay in between. The CDR3 sequence is 12 residues long. The DNA of the CDR3 is TGTGCCAGCAGCAACCCTCTCTACGAGCAGTACTTC. Translating gives CASSNPLYEQYF.

Many counts were recorded for this clonotype. The chain joins TRBV12-3 or TRBV12-4 to TRBJ1-2, with 9 nucleotides matching TRBD1. V trimming: 4 bases; J trimming: 3 bases; junction bases outside the gene matches: 3. This CDR3 has 14 residues. In DNA, the CDR3 is TGTGCCAGCAGTTACAGGGGGCGCGACTATGGCTACACCTTC. Protein: CASSYRGRDYGYTF.

This clonotype was recorded at least ten times. This chain links TRBV11-2 with TRBJ2-7, with D unclear. Germline lookup yields CDR1 SGHAT and CDR2 FQNNGV. Between the trimmed V and J ends, which lost 3 bases and 4 bases, there was a span of 10 bases. The CDR3 is 13 residues long. CDR3 DNA sequence: TGTGCCAGCAGCTTGGGCCTAGGGTACGAGCAGTACGTC. Protein product: CASSLGLGYEQYV.

This rearrangement joins TRBV7-6 to TRBJ2-1; 9 positions match TRBD1. J lost 7 bases, V lost 3 bases, and 7 bases had no gene match. The CDR3 contains 15 residues. Germline assignment: CDR1 SGHVS and CDR2 FNYEAQ. The CDR3 DNA reads as TGTGCCAGCAGCTTCGGACAGGGGCTCGGGAATGAGCAGTTCTTC. Translated: CASSFGQGLGNEQFF. Using reference TRBV7-6 and TRBJ2-1 for the parts outside the CDR3, the full variable domain is GAGVSQSPRYKVTKRGQDVALRCDPISGHVSLYWYRQALGQGPEFLTYFNYEAQQDKSGLPNDRFSAERPEGSISTLTIQRTEQRDSAMYRCASSFGQGLGNEQFFGPGTRLTVL.

This chain links TRBV6-5 with TRBJ2-5; D not resolved. The V gene lost 9 bases and the J gene lost 4 bases, with 18 bases spanning the gap. Per the germline V gene, CDR1 is MNHEY and CDR2 is SVGAGI. The CDR3 totals 14 residues. Written as DNA, the CDR3 is TGTGCCAGTTATTCTCACTCCGGACGAGAGACCCAGTACTTC. It codes for CASYSHSGRETQYF.

This clonotype showed up just a few times. The CDR3 region is CASSLGLAFYEQYF. For the CDR3, the DNA is TGTGCCAGCAGCTTAGGTCTAGCGTTCTACGAGCAGTACTTC. The chain is built from TRBV7-2 and TRBJ2-7, with a weak D call TRBD2 (6 bases). Germline V gives CDR1 SGHTA, CDR2 FQGNSA. Between the trimmed V and J ends, which lost 1 base and 3 bases, there was a span of 10 bases. The CDR3 runs 14 residues.

The chain employs TRBV12-3 or TRBV12-4 and TRBJ2-3; D unclear. The CDR3 runs to 15 residues. Deletions cut 3 bases from V and 1 base from J, with 11 bases between. The CDR3 region has the DNA TGTGCCAGCAGTTTGATGGAGCTGCGCACAGATACGCAGTATTTT. Translating gives CASSLMELRTDTQYF.

The V call is TRBV28, the J call TRBJ2-6; no definite D call. Looked up from germline, CDR1 is MDHEN and CDR2 is SYDVKM. CDR3 length: 12 amino acids. The CDR3 DNA follows: TGTGAGAGAGCGTCTGGGGCCAACGTCCTGACTTTC. This codes for CERASGANVLTF. Full variable domain (missing parts from reference TRBV28 and TRBJ2-6): DVKVTQSSRYLVKRTGEKVFLECVQDMDHENMFWYRQDPGLGLRLIYFSYDVKMKEKGDIPEGYSVSREKKERFSLILESASTNQTSMYLCERASGANVLTFGAGSRLTVL.

This clonotype was detected a few times. One end of the junction is discordant with germline, which a read error may explain. This chain links TRBV6-2 or TRBV6-3 with TRBJ2-2; 8 bases fit TRBD2. CDR3 size: 17 residues. Germline V gene data show CDR1 as MNHEY and CDR2 as SVGEGT. The CDR3: CASNTLKGTRFTEELFF. CDR3 DNA sequence: TGTGCCAGCAATACGCTAAAAGGGACTAGATTTACCGAGGAGCTGTTTTTT.

This clonotype came up many times. The genes are TRBV29-1 and TRBJ1-5, with D perhaps matching TRBD1 (5 bases). V lost 0 bases, J lost 4 bases, and 13 bases lay in between. The CDR3 has 15 amino acids. CDR1 and CDR2 from the germline V gene are SQVTM and ANQGSEA. The CDR3 bases are TGCAGCGTTGAAGACGGGAGGGGAGGGAATCAGCCCCAGCATTTT. Translating it yields CSVEDGRGGNQPQHF.

This clonotype was counted only a few times. The V and J genes are TRBV27 and TRBJ1-6; D possibly corresponds to TRBD1 (5 bases). The CDR3 extends over 13 amino acids. V was pared by 6 bases and J by 6 bases, with 9 bases between. CDR1 is MNHEY, CDR2 SMNVEV, per germline (reference sequence). In nucleotides, the CDR3 is TGTGCCAGCAGGACAGCGACTAATTCACCCCTCCACTTT. Translating gives CASRTATNSPLHF.

The chain uses TRBV12-3 or TRBV12-4 and TRBJ1-2; 9 bases are a match to TRBD1. The CDR3 length is 15 residues. V lost 6 bases, J lost 4 bases, and 9 bases stayed unmatched. The CDR3 protein is CASSRRQGGSYGYTF. CDR3 DNA sequence: TGTGCCAGCAGCCGGAGACAGGGGGGAAGCTATGGCTACACCTTC.

V is TRBV4-3 and J is TRBJ1-1; the match to TRBD1 covers 12 bases. The V gene end was trimmed by 2 bases and the J gene end by 1 base; junction bases not matched to a gene: 14. Germline V gives CDR1 LGHNA, CDR2 YSLEER. The CDR3 spans 20 residues. The CDR3 is CASSQSFWDRGRRSNTEAFF. The CDR3 nucleotides read TGCGCCAGCAGCCAATCCTTTTGGGACAGGGGGCGCCGGTCGAACACTGAAGCTTTCTTT.